These 3 T cell receptor beta chains originate from one sample sequenced in a study of blood T cell repertoires in COVID-19. Profiling relied on immunoSEQ multiplex PCR, and the TCRdb table lists in-frame clones only, not all of them. Seen here are over 300,000 clones, more than 75% observed once, and the top ten hold 10%. Sequencing was performed on PBMCs or T cells enriched from blood (not recorded which). Every receptor here comes from a young woman who had recovered from COVID-19.

The chain carries TRBV30 and TRBJ2-7; D is perhaps TRBD1 (5 bases). V was shortened by 7 bases and J by 1 base, with 11 bases between the two germline ends. The CDR3 sequence is 12 residues long. Germline CDR1 reads GTSNPN; CDR2 reads SVGIG (reference sequence). In DNA, the CDR3 is TGTGCCTTTGGACAAAGGTCCTACGAGCAGTACTTC. This gives the protein CAFGQRSYEQYF.

For the CDR3, the DNA is TGTGCCAGTAGGGGGACAGGGGGGTCCTACGAGCAGTACTTC. The encoded protein is CASRGTGGSYEQYF. The chain joins TRBV19 to TRBJ2-7, with 11 bases matching TRBD1. The ends lost 6 bases at V and 1 base at J; junction bases unmatched: 2. The CDR3 covers 14 residues. CDR1 is LNHDA, CDR2 SQIVND, per germline (reference sequence).

V gene TRBV29-1 combines with J gene TRBJ2-5, with TRBD2 matching 14 bases. J lost 5 bases, V lost 0 bases, and 5 bases had no gene match. The CDR3 is 16 amino acids. Germline V gives CDR1 SQVTM, CDR2 ANQGSEA. CDR3 nucleotide sequence: TGCAGCGTTGAAGAAGGGACTAGCGGGGGTCGCGAGACCCAGTACTTC. The encoded protein is CSVEEGTSGGRETQYF.